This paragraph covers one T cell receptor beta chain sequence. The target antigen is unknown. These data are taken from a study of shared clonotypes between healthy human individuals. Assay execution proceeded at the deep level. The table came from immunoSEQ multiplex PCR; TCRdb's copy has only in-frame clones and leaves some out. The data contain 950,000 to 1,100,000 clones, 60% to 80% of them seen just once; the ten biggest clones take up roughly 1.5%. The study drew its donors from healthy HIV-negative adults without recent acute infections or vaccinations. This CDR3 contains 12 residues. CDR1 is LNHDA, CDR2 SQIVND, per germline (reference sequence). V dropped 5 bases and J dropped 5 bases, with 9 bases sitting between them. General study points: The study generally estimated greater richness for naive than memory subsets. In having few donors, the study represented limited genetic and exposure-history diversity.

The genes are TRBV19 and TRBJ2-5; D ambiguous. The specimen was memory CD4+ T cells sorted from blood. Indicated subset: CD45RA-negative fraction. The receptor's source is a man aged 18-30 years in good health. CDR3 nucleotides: TGTGCCAGTAGTTTTTTAGGGGAGACCCAGTACTTC. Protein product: CASSFLGETQYF.